This T cell receptor (beta chain) was identified in a study of response to subunit inactivated influenza vaccine. TCRdb re-called the RT-PCR reads with MiXCR, one entry per CDR3 protein. The sample comprises about 620,000 distinct CDR3 sequences, approximately 10% of which are singletons, and approximately 11% rests with the top ten. CDR3 length: 17 residues. Germline values: CDR1 MNHEY, CDR2 SMNVEV (reference sequence). Trimming removed 1 base from V and 4 bases from J; junction bases left unmatched: 11. This sample was also put to use in a study of T cells expressing NK-cell markers. From that second work: With UMIs, 5'RACE template switching was used to make TCR beta cDNA. The study sequenced eight donors, seven HCMV-seropositive and one seronegative.

The specimen comprised PBMCs from blood, sampled on the day of vaccination. This chain links TRBV27 with TRBJ2-7; 9 bases are a match to TRBD1. The TCR sequence derives from a man in his fifties who received an inactivated influenza vaccine. CDR3 residues: CASSLFRTGAISYEQYF. DNA for the CDR3: TGTGCCAGCAGTTTATTCCGGACAGGGGCGATTTCGTACGAGCAGTACTTC.